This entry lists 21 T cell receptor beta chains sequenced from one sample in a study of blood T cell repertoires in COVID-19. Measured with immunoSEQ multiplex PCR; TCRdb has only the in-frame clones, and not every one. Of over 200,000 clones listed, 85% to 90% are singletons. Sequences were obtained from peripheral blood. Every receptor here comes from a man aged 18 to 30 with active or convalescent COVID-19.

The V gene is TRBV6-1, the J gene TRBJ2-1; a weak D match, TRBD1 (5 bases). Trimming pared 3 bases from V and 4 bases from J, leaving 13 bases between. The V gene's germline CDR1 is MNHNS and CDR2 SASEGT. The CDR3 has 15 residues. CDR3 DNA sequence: TGTGCCAGCAGTGACCCTTCAGGGAAGTACAATGAGCAGTTCTTC. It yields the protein CASSDPSGKYNEQFF.

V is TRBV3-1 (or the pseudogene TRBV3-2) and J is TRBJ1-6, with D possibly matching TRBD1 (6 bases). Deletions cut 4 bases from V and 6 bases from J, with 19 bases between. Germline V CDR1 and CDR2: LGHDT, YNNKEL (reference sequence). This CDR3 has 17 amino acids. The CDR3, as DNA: TGTGCCAGCAGCCTTGATCAGGGGTCCCCGGGTAATTCACCCCTCCACTTT. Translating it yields CASSLDQGSPGNSPLHF.

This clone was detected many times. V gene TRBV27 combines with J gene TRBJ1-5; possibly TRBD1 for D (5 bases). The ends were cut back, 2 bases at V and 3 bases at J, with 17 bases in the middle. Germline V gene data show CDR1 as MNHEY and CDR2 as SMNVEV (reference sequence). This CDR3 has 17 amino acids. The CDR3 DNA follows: TGTGCCAGCAGTTTACATTATCCTCGACAGACCAATCAGCCCCAGCATTTT. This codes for CASSLHYPRQTNQPQHF.

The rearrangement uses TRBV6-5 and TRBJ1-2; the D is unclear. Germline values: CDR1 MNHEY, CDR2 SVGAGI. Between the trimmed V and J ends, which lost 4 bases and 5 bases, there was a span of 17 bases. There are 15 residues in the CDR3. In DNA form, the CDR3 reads TGTGCCAGCAGTTCTTTGGCGGAGGCGGGATATGGCTACACCTTC. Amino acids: CASSSLAEAGYGYTF.

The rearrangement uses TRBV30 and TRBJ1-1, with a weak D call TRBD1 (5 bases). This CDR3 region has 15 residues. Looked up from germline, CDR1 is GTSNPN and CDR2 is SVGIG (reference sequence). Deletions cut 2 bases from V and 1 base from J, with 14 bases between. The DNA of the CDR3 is TGTGCCTGGAGTCGGGTTGGGGCAGCGAACACTGAAGCTTTCTTT. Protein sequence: CAWSRVGAANTEAFF.

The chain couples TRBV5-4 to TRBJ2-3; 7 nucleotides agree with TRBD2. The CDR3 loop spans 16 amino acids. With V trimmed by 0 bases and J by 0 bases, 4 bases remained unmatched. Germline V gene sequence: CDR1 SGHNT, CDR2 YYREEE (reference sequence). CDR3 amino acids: CASSLAGGHSTDTQYF. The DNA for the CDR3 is TGTGCCAGCAGCTTGGCGGGAGGACATAGCACAGATACGCAGTATTTT.

The CDR3: CASSSGLAGVSYNEQFF. The CDR3 region has the DNA TGTGCCAGCAGTTCGGGACTAGCGGGAGTCTCCTACAATGAGCAGTTCTTC. This chain uses TRBV28 with TRBJ2-1; 14 nucleotides align to TRBD2. The CDR3 contains 17 residues. Germline V lookup: CDR1 MDHEN, CDR2 SYDVKM. Trimming removed 4 bases from V and 0 bases from J; junction bases left unmatched: 2.

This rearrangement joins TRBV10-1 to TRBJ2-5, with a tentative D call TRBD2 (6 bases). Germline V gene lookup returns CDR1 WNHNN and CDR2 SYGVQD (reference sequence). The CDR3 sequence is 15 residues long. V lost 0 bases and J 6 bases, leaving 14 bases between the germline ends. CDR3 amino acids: CASSESTGGGKTQYF. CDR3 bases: TGCGCCAGCAGTGAGTCTACCGGGGGTGGAAAGACCCAGTACTTC.

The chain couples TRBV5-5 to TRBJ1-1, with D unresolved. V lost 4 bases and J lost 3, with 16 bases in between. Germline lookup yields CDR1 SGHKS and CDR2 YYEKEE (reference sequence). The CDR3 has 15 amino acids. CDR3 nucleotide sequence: TGTGCCAGCAGCCAGACGGGTCAACGGGACACTGAAGCTTTCTTT. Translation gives CASSQTGQRDTEAFF.

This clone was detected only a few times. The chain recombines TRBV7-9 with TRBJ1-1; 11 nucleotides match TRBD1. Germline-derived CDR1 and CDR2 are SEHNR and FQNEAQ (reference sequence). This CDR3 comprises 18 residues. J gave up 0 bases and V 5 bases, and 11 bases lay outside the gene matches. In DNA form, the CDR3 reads TGTGCCAGCAGCCCGGGGACAGGGGGATTGGTCATGAACACTGAAGCTTTCTTT. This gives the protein CASSPGTGGLVMNTEAFF. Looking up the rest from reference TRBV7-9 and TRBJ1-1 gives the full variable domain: DTGVSQNPRHKITKRGQNVTFRCDPISEHNRLYWYRQTLGQGPEFLTYFQNEAQLEKSRLLSDRFSAERPKGSFSTLEIQRTEQGDSAMYLCASSPGTGGLVMNTEAFFGQGTRLTVV.

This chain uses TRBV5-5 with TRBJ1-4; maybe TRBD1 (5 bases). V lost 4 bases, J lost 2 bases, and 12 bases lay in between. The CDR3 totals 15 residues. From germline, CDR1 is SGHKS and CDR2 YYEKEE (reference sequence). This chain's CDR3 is CASSLFGTTNEKLFF. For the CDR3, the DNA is TGTGCCAGCAGCCTCTTTGGGACTACTAATGAAAAACTGTTTTTT.

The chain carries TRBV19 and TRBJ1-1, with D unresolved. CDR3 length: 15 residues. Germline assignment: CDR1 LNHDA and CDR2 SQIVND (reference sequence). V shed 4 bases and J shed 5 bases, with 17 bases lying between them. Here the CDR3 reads CASSTDTGFRTEAFF. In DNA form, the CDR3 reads TGTGCCAGTAGTACCGACACGGGATTTCGGACTGAAGCTTTCTTT. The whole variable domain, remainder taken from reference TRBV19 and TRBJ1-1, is DGGITQSPKYLFRKEGQNVTLSCEQNLNHDAMYWYRQDPGQGLRLIYYSQIVNDFQKGDIAEGYSVSREKKESFPLTVTSAQKNPTAFYLCASSTDTGFRTEAFFGQGTRLTVV.

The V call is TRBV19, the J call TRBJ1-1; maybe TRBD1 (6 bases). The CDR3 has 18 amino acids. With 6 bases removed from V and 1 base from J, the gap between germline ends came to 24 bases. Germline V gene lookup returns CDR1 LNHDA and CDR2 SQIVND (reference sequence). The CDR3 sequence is CASSEDRAFSRPNTEAFF. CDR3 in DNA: TGTGCCAGTAGCGAGGACAGAGCATTCAGTCGACCGAACACTGAAGCTTTCTTT.

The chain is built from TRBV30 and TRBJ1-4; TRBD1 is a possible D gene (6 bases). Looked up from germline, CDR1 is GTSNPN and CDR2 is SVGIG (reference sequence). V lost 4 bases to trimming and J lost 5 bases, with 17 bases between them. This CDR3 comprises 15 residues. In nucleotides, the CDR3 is TGTGCCTGGAAACCGAAACAGGGACGGAATGAAAAACTGTTTTTT. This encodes CAWKPKQGRNEKLFF.

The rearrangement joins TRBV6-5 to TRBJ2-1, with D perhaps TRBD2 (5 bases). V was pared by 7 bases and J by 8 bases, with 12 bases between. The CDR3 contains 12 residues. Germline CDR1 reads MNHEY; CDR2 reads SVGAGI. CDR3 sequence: CASKDFIHEQFF. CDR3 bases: TGTGCCAGCAAGGACTTTATCCATGAGCAGTTCTTC.

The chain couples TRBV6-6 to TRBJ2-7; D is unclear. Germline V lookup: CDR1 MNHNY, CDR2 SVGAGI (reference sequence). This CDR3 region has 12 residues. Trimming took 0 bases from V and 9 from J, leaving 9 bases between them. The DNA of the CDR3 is TGTGCCAGCAGTTACTCTACGGGTGGGCAGTACTTC. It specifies CASSYSTGGQYF.

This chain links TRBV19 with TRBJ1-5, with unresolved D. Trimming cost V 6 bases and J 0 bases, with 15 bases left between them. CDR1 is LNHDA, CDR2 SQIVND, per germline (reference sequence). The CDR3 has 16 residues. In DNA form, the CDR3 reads TGTGCCAGTAGCATCCGTGTCGGAGATAGCAATCAGCCCCAGCATTTT. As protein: CASSIRVGDSNQPQHF.

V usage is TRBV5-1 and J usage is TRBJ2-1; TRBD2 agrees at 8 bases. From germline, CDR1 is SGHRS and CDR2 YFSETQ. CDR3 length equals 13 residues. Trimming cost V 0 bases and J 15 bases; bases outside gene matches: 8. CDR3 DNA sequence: TGCGCCAGCAGCTTGGAGGGACTAGGGCTTCCGTTCTTC. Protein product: CASSLEGLGLPFF.

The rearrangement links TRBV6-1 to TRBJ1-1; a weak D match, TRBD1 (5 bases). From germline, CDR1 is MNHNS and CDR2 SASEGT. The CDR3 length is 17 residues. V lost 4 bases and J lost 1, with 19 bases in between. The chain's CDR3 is CASSAEYRRRGNTEAFF. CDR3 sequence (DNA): TGTGCCAGCAGTGCCGAGTACCGCCGAAGGGGGAACACTGAAGCTTTCTTT.

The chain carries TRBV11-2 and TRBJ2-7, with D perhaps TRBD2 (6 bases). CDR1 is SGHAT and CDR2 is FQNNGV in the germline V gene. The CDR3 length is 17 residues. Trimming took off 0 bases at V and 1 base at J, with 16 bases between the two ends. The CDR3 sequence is CASSLDLRLVGSYEQYF. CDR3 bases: TGTGCCAGCAGCTTAGATTTGCGACTAGTTGGGTCCTACGAGCAGTACTTC.

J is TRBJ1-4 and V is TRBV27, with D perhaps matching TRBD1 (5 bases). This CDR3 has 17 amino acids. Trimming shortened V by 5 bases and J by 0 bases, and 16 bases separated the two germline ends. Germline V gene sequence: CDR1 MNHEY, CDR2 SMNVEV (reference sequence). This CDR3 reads CASSTGRGGATNEKLFF. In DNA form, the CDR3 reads TGTGCCAGCAGTACCGGGCGGGGCGGGGCAACTAATGAAAAACTGTTTTTT.